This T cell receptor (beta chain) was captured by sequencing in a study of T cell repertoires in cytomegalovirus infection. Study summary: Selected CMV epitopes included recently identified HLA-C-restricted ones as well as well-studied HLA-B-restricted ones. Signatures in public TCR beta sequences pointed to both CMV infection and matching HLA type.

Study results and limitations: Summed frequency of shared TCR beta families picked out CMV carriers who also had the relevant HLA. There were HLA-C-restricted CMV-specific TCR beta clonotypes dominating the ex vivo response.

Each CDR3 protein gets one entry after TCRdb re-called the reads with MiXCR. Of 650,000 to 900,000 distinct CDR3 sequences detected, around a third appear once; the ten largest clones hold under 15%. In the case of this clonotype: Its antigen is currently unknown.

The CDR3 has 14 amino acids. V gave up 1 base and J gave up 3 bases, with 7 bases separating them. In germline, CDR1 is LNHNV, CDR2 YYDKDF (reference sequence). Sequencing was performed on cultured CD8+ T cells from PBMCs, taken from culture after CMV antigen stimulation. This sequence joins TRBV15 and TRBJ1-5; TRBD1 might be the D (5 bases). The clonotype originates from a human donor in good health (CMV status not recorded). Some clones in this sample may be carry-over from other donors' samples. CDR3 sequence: CATSRAGINQPQHF. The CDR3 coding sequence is TGTGCCACCAGCAGAGCAGGGATCAATCAGCCCCAGCATTTT. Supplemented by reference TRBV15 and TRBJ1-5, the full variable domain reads DAMVIQNPRYQVTQFGKPVTLSCSQTLNHNVMYWYQQKSSQAPKLLFHYYDKDFNNEADTPDNFQSRRPNTSFCFLDIRSPGLGDTAMYLCATSRAGINQPQHFGDGTRLSIL.